These 32 T cell receptor beta chains were sequenced from one sample in a study of blood T cell repertoires in COVID-19. Profiling relied on immunoSEQ multiplex PCR, and the TCRdb table lists in-frame clones only, not all of them. This table has some 390,000 clones, roughly nine tenths appearing once. Material for sequencing was PBMCs or T cells enriched from blood (not recorded which). Every receptor here comes from a man aged 25 to 45 who had recovered from COVID-19.

This chain links TRBV7-8 with TRBJ2-6; D is perhaps TRBD2 (7 bases). Per germline, CDR1 SGHVS and CDR2 FQNEAQ. With 0 bases removed from V and 4 bases from J, the gap between germline ends came to 10 bases. The length of the CDR3 is 16 residues. CDR3 loop: CASSLAGGPGANVLTF. The CDR3 DNA sequence: TGTGCCAGCAGCTTAGCGGGGGGGCCAGGGGCCAACGTCCTGACTTTC.

This chain joins TRBV5-1 and TRBJ2-3, with a tentative D call TRBD1 (5 bases). The germline gives CDR1 SGHRS, CDR2 YFSETQ. The CDR3 consists of 17 residues. V was trimmed by 0 bases and J by 0 bases, leaving 14 bases between them. CDR3 DNA: TGCGCCAGCAGCTTGGCCAGTGACAGCACTAGCACAGATACGCAGTATTTT. Its protein is CASSLASDSTSTDTQYF.

Here the CDR3 reads CASSPWAGGTDTQYF. DNA for the CDR3: TGTGCCAGCAGCCCATGGGCGGGAGGAACAGATACGCAGTATTTT. The chain joins TRBV7-2 to TRBJ2-3; 8 bases are a match to TRBD2. J was trimmed by 3 bases and V by 5 bases; bases with no gene match: 7. Per the germline V gene, CDR1 is SGHTA and CDR2 is FQGNSA. This CDR3 has 15 residues.

The chain links TRBV7-8 to TRBJ2-5; D is possibly TRBD2 (5 bases). Trimming cost V 0 bases and J 10 bases, with 12 bases left between them. The CDR3 is 13 residues long. Germline assignment: CDR1 SGHVS and CDR2 FQNEAQ. The CDR3 bases are TGTGCCAGCAGCTTAGCCAAGGGTGAGGGCCAGTACTTC. This encodes CASSLAKGEGQYF.

V gene TRBV29-1 combines with J gene TRBJ2-5; a possible D gene is TRBD2 (6 bases). The V gene lost 6 bases and the J gene lost 3 bases, with 20 bases spanning the gap. CDR3 length: 15 amino acids. Germline V gene data show CDR1 as SQVTM and CDR2 as ANQGSEA. CDR3: CSVAGGRVLEETQYF. The CDR3 DNA reads as TGCAGCGTCGCCGGAGGGCGAGTTTTGGAAGAGACCCAGTACTTC.

The chain has TRBV3-1 (or the pseudogene TRBV3-2) and TRBJ2-2; 11 nucleotides agree with TRBD2. Trimming at V came to 0 bases and at J to 7 bases, leaving 4 bases not matched to a gene. Germline lookup yields CDR1 LGHDT and CDR2 YNNKEL (reference sequence). The CDR3 is made up of 16 amino acids. Written as DNA, the CDR3 is TGTGCCAGCAGCCAAGAATTTACTAGCGGGAGCGGGGAGCTGTTTTTT. Amino acids: CASSQEFTSGSGELFF.

Written as DNA, the CDR3 is TGTGCCTCCCGGCGGGACGGACCTCTTGGCTACACCTTC. Its translation is CASRRDGPLGYTF. V is TRBV12-3 or TRBV12-4 and J is TRBJ1-2; tentatively, D is TRBD1 (5 bases). Trimming shortened V by 11 bases and J by 7 bases, and 20 bases separated the two germline ends. This CDR3 is 13 amino acids long.

This sequence joins TRBV6-5 and TRBJ1-1; a weak D match, TRBD1 (5 bases). Germline assignment: CDR1 MNHEY and CDR2 SVGAGI. This CDR3 is built from 15 residues. The V end was cut by 0 bases, the J end by 0 bases, with 8 bases between. The CDR3 region has the DNA TGTGCCAGCAGTTACTCGCTGGACATGAACACTGAAGCTTTCTTT. It specifies CASSYSLDMNTEAFF.

The V call is TRBV5-1, the J call TRBJ2-7; weak D call: TRBD1 (6 bases). This CDR3 spans 14 amino acids. CDR1 and CDR2 (germline): SGHRS, YFSETQ. V lost 4 bases to trimming and J lost 5 bases, with 16 bases between them. Here the CDR3 DNA reads TGCGCCAGCAGCCTGAGGACAGACCGGGACGAGCAGTACTTC. It codes for CASSLRTDRDEQYF.

V is TRBV7-9 and J is TRBJ1-1; perhaps TRBD1 as D (5 bases). Germline V lookup: CDR1 SEHNR, CDR2 FQNEAQ (reference sequence). The length of the CDR3 is 15 residues. The germline V and J ends were trimmed by 2 bases and 4 bases, with 14 bases remaining between them. This CDR3 reads CASSLSGVFSTEAFF. CDR3 nucleotides: TGTGCCAGCAGCTTATCGGGGGTATTTAGCACTGAAGCTTTCTTT.

The rearrangement uses TRBV6-1 and TRBJ2-3; 10 bases align to TRBD2. The germline V gene encodes CDR1 MNHNS and CDR2 SASEGT. Losses at the gene ends were 2 bases for V and 4 bases for J; bases not matched to a gene: 3. The CDR3 runs to 15 residues. The CDR3 is CASSELAGAADTQYF. DNA of the CDR3: TGTGCCAGCAGTGAACTAGCGGGAGCCGCAGATACGCAGTATTTT.

CDR3 amino acids: CASGPRDRADTEAFF. CDR3 coding DNA: TGTGCTAGTGGTCCCCGGGACAGGGCCGACACTGAAGCTTTCTTT. This sequence joins TRBV12-5 and TRBJ1-1; 9 bases map to TRBD1. Looked up from germline, CDR1 is LGHNT and CDR2 is FRNRAP. Germline trimming cut 5 bases from V and 3 bases from J; bases unmatched to any gene: 7. This CDR3 spans 15 amino acids.

The chain carries TRBV21-1 and TRBJ1-4; the tabulated D call, TRBD1, remains unverified against the DNA. TRBV21-1 is a known pseudogene. The CDR3 is 15 amino acids. CDR3 region: CAILGQLTTNEKLFF. In DNA form, the CDR3 reads TGTGCCATCCTCGGACAGTTAACAACTAATGAAAAACTGTTTTTT.

The rearrangement joins TRBV28 to TRBJ1-5; D call uncertain. CDR1 and CDR2 (germline): MDHEN, SYDVKM. V shed 3 bases and J shed 4 bases, with 16 bases lying between them. This CDR3 is 16 amino acids long. CDR3 protein: CASSFGGRYGNQPQHF. CDR3 nucleotides: TGTGCCAGCAGTTTCGGCGGTCGATACGGGAATCAGCCCCAGCATTTT. Complete variable domain (other parts from reference TRBV28 and TRBJ1-5): DVKVTQSSRYLVKRTGEKVFLECVQDMDHENMFWYRQDPGLGLRLIYFSYDVKMKEKGDIPEGYSVSREKKERFSLILESASTNQTSMYLCASSFGGRYGNQPQHFGDGTRLSIL.

Concerning this clone itself: At the DNA level, this CDR3 is encoded by other sequences in the same sample as well. The chain joins TRBV19 to TRBJ2-7, with unresolved D. Trimming left V 4 bases short and J 3 bases short, with 7 bases between. CDR3 length equals 12 residues. Germline loops: CDR1 LNHDA, CDR2 SQIVND (reference sequence). The CDR3 sequence is CASSTSGYEQYF. CDR3 sequence (DNA): TGTGCCAGTAGTACCTCCGGCTACGAGCAGTACTTC. Full variable domain (remainder filled in from reference TRBV19 and TRBJ2-7): DGGITQSPKYLFRKEGQNVTLSCEQNLNHDAMYWYRQDPGQGLRLIYYSQIVNDFQKGDIAEGYSVSREKKESFPLTVTSAQKNPTAFYLCASSTSGYEQYFGPGTRLTVT.

In its sample, this clone was seen a few times. The CDR3 DNA follows: TGTGCCAGCAGTTCTCCTACCTCGGGGCAGGGGGCCGCCGGGGAGCTGTTTTTT. It is translated as CASSSPTSGQGAAGELFF. The chain uses TRBV11-2 and TRBJ2-2; 8 nucleotides agree with TRBD1. Germline-derived CDR1 and CDR2 are SGHAT and FQNNGV. The CDR3 is 18 amino acids. With 6 bases clipped from V and 6 bases from J, the junction kept 18 bases outside the gene matches.

The chain is built from TRBV28 and TRBJ1-1, with D possibly being TRBD1 (5 bases). Germline assignment: CDR1 MDHEN and CDR2 SYDVKM. V lost 8 bases, J lost 0 bases, and 22 bases lay in between. The length of the CDR3 is 17 residues. DNA of the CDR3: TGTGCCAGCTTACCTTCCCACACAGGCCAGATGAACACTGAAGCTTTCTTT. Translating gives CASLPSHTGQMNTEAFF. Full variable domain (missing parts from reference TRBV28 and TRBJ1-1): DVKVTQSSRYLVKRTGEKVFLECVQDMDHENMFWYRQDPGLGLRLIYFSYDVKMKEKGDIPEGYSVSREKKERFSLILESASTNQTSMYLCASLPSHTGQMNTEAFFGQGTRLTVV.

This chain joins TRBV30 and TRBJ2-5; D perhaps matches TRBD1 (5 bases). CDR1 is GTSNPN, CDR2 SVGIG, per germline (reference sequence). This CDR3 contains 13 residues. Trimming removed 0 bases at V and 7 bases at J, with 12 bases between. The CDR3 is CAWSVRVSGTQYF. CDR3 coding DNA: TGTGCCTGGAGTGTCAGGGTTTCAGGGACCCAGTACTTC.

V usage is TRBV27 and J usage is TRBJ1-5; 7 positions agree with TRBD1. CDR1 MNHEY and CDR2 SMNVEV come from the germline V gene (reference sequence). CDR3 size: 15 residues. V shed 1 base, J shed 4 bases, and the junction held 4 bases outside the gene matches. For the CDR3, the DNA is TGTGCCAGCAGTTTATGGGGACAGACTAATCAGCCCCAGCATTTT. Residues: CASSLWGQTNQPQHF.

A single count supports this clone. This sequence joins TRBV27 and TRBJ1-4; D gene ambiguous. The CDR3 spans 19 residues. From germline, CDR1 is MNHEY and CDR2 SMNVEV (reference sequence). The V end lost 3 bases, the J end lost 0 bases, and 20 bases lay between the germline ends. CDR3 protein: CASSFTPFLGAATNEKLFF. The CDR3 DNA follows: TGTGCCAGCAGTTTTACCCCCTTTCTCGGAGCAGCAACTAATGAAAAACTGTTTTTT.

The chain recombines TRBV6-5 with TRBJ1-1; D remains ambiguous. Trimming took 0 bases from V and 1 from J, leaving 12 bases between them. Germline CDR1 is MNHEY and CDR2 is SVGAGI. This CDR3 is 16 amino acids long. CDR3: CASSYSFHPGNTEAFF. The CDR3 DNA reads TGTGCCAGCAGTTACTCGTTTCATCCAGGGAACACTGAAGCTTTCTTT.

This chain joins TRBV24-1 and TRBJ2-3; TRBD2 matches 11 bases. Trimming cost V 6 bases and J 1 base; bases outside gene matches: 5. This CDR3 spans 16 amino acids. Germline values: CDR1 KGHDR, CDR2 SFDVKD. The CDR3 nucleotides read TGTGCCACCAGTTCGGGACTAGCGGTTCGCACAGATACGCAGTATTTT. Residues: CATSSGLAVRTDTQYF.

V usage is TRBV30 and J usage is TRBJ2-1; 10 nucleotides match TRBD2. The CDR3 has 14 residues. The ends lost 0 bases at V and 9 bases at J; junction bases unmatched: 5. Germline CDR1 reads GTSNPN; CDR2 reads SVGIG (reference sequence). This CDR3 is CAWSVAGGLGEQFF. The CDR3 coding sequence is TGTGCCTGGAGTGTAGCGGGAGGGCTGGGTGAGCAGTTCTTC.

Ten or more counts support this clone. The chain joins TRBV2 to TRBJ1-5, with D maybe TRBD1 (5 bases). Per the germline V gene, CDR1 is SNHLY and CDR2 is FYNNEI. V lost 6 bases, J lost 3 bases, and 9 bases lay in between. The length of the CDR3 is 13 residues. CDR3 nucleotides: TGTGCCAGCAGACAGGACCACAATCAGCCCCAGCATTTT. Encoded protein: CASRQDHNQPQHF.

This sequence joins TRBV2 and TRBJ1-4, with D possibly matching TRBD1 (6 bases). V lost 2 bases and J lost 3, with 10 bases in between. The germline V gene has CDR1 SNHLY and CDR2 FYNNEI. The CDR3 spans 15 residues. The CDR3 nucleotides are TGTGCCAGCAGTGAACAGGGGCTGGCTAATGAAAAACTGTTTTTT. This codes for CASSEQGLANEKLFF.

This chain links TRBV28 with TRBJ2-7, with 8 bases aligning to TRBD2. Losses at the gene ends were 6 bases for V and 11 bases for J; bases not matched to a gene: 9. CDR3 length: 12 residues. Germline V CDR1 and CDR2: MDHEN, SYDVKM. DNA for the CDR3: TGTGCCAGCAGCCCCGGGGGGGGGCTGGAGTACTTC. Residues: CASSPGGGLEYF.

The rearrangement uses TRBV19 and TRBJ1-1; TRBD1 agrees at 7 bases. The CDR3 sequence is 9 residues long. V gave up 11 bases and J gave up 8 bases; unmatched junction bases: 2. Germline-derived CDR1 and CDR2 are LNHDA and SQIVND (reference sequence). The CDR3 bases are TGTGCCCCAGGGGGGGAAGCTTTCTTT. Translating it yields CAPGGEAFF.

This sequence joins TRBV5-1 and TRBJ2-3; 8 positions match TRBD1. CDR1 SGHRS and CDR2 YFSETQ come from the germline V gene. Trimming removed 5 bases from V and 1 base from J; junction bases left unmatched: 6. This CDR3 comprises 15 residues. Written as DNA, the CDR3 is TGCGCCAGCAGTAAGAAGGGACAGGGCACAGATACGCAGTATTTT. This gives the protein CASSKKGQGTDTQYF. The full variable domain, its missing parts supplied by reference TRBV5-1 and TRBJ2-3, is KAGVTQTPRYLIKTRGQQVTLSCSPISGHRSVSWYQQTPGQGLQFLFEYFSETQRNKGNFPGRFSGRQFSNSRSEMNVSTLELGDSALYLCASSKKGQGTDTQYFGPGTRLTVL.

The gene calls are TRBV9 and TRBJ1-1; 7 bases fit TRBD1. Trimming at V came to 5 bases and at J to 5 bases, leaving 9 bases not matched to a gene. Per germline, CDR1 SGDLS and CDR2 YYNGEE. The CDR3 is 14 amino acids. CDR3 nucleotide sequence: TGTGCCAGCAGTTTGACAGGGTTCGAGACTGAAGCTTTCTTT. It yields the protein CASSLTGFETEAFF.

The V gene is TRBV25-1, the J gene TRBJ2-3, with 7 nucleotides matching TRBD2. Germline CDR1 MGHDK, CDR2 SYGVNS. The CDR3 has 15 amino acids. The V and J ends lost 5 bases and 6 bases, in that order; junction bases with no gene match: 11. This chain's CDR3 is CASSPRAVSGDTQYF. The CDR3, as DNA: TGTGCCAGCAGTCCACGAGCGGTTAGCGGGGATACGCAGTATTTT.

The chain employs TRBV11-2 and TRBJ2-6; 9 nucleotides match TRBD1. Trimming took 2 bases from V and 8 from J; bases not matched to a gene: 4. Germline values: CDR1 SGHAT, CDR2 FQNNGV. The CDR3 totals 15 residues. This CDR3 reads CASSLRQGGPNVLTF. Written as DNA, the CDR3 is TGTGCCAGCAGCTTAAGACAGGGGGGACCCAACGTCCTGACTTTC. Using reference TRBV11-2 and TRBJ2-6 for the parts outside the CDR3, the full variable domain is EAGVAQSPRYKIIEKRQSVAFWCNPISGHATLYWYQQILGQGPKLLIQFQNNGVVDDSQLPKDRFSAERLKGVDSTLKIQPAKLEDSAVYLCASSLRQGGPNVLTFGAGSRLTVL.

In nucleotides, the CDR3 is TGTGCCAGCAGCCCCCGGGACAGGGAATACGAGCAGTACTTC. Protein sequence: CASSPRDREYEQYF. The J gene is TRBJ2-7, the V gene TRBV9; 9 bases align to TRBD1. Germline values: CDR1 SGDLS, CDR2 YYNGEE. The junction had 6 bases not matched to a gene; V was cut back by 4 bases and J by 4 bases. The CDR3 loop spans 14 amino acids.